What follows are 10 T cell receptor beta chains derived from one specimen sequenced in a study of T cell responses to AZD1222 COVID-19 vaccine. The table came from immunoSEQ multiplex PCR; TCRdb's copy has only in-frame clones and leaves some out. The table shows around 150,000 clones, with about 93% occurring only once. The specimen was peripheral blood, collected on day 0 of AZD1222 vaccination. The receptors were sampled from an adult in good health.

This chain links TRBV5-1 with TRBJ1-6; D is uncertain. With 1 base removed from V and 10 bases from J, the gap between germline ends came to 15 bases. This CDR3 has 15 residues. Germline values: CDR1 SGHRS, CDR2 YFSETQ. The CDR3 spells CASSLNLGSWSPLHF. Written as DNA, the CDR3 is TGCGCCAGCAGCTTGAATCTCGGGTCCTGGTCACCCCTCCACTTT.

The chain couples TRBV4-1 to TRBJ2-6; TRBD1 matches at 10 bases. Germline assignment: CDR1 MGHRA and CDR2 YSYEKL. J lost 2 bases, V lost 5 bases, and 9 bases had no gene match. The CDR3 is 18 amino acids. The CDR3 region is CASSAPPGQGTGANVLTF. The CDR3 nucleotides are TGCGCCAGCAGCGCCCCCCCGGGACAGGGGACTGGGGCCAACGTCCTGACTTTC.

V gene TRBV29-1 combines with J gene TRBJ2-2; 7 bases fit TRBD1. The junction had 8 bases not matched to a gene; V was cut back by 7 bases and J by 6 bases. The length of the CDR3 is 13 residues. Germline V gives CDR1 SQVTM, CDR2 ANQGSEA. The CDR3 loop reads CSGATGMAGELFF. Here the CDR3 DNA reads TGCAGCGGTGCGACAGGGATGGCCGGGGAGCTGTTTTTT.

This clone was found once. The rearrangement uses TRBV7-8 and TRBJ2-7; D perhaps matches TRBD2 (5 bases). The CDR3 is 13 amino acids. V lost 3 bases and J 7 bases, leaving 13 bases between the germline ends. From germline, CDR1 is SGHVS and CDR2 FQNEAQ. The DNA of the CDR3 is TGTGCCAGCAGCTTTTTCGGGGTGCGGGAGCAGTACGTC. Translation: CASSFFGVREQYV.

The chain has TRBV4-3 and TRBJ2-1, with D perhaps matching TRBD2 (5 bases). In germline, CDR1 is LGHNA, CDR2 YSLEER. This CDR3 has 12 residues. Trimming left V 2 bases short and J 9 bases short, with 8 bases between. The CDR3 protein is CASSQLGIEQFF. The CDR3 bases are TGCGCCAGCAGCCAACTCGGGATTGAGCAGTTCTTC.

This clone has more than one count but fewer than ten. The chain links TRBV19 to TRBJ1-6; D unclear. This CDR3 contains 13 residues. V lost 6 bases, J lost 10 bases, and 13 bases lay in between. CDR1 and CDR2 (germline): LNHDA, SQIVND (reference sequence). DNA for the CDR3: TGTGCCAGTAGCATCTGGGAGGGCTCACCCCTCCACTTT. Its protein product is CASSIWEGSPLHF.

The chain recombines TRBV6-5 with TRBJ1-4; D is possibly TRBD1 (5 bases). V was cut by 5 bases and J by 8 bases, with 12 bases left in between. The V gene's germline CDR1 is MNHEY and CDR2 SVGAGI. This CDR3 has 13 amino acids. For the CDR3, the DNA is TGTGCCAGCAGTCCCCGCGGGGGGGAAAAACTGTTTTTT. This translates into CASSPRGGEKLFF.

This sequence joins TRBV12-3 or TRBV12-4 and TRBJ1-3; D ambiguous. V was cut by 1 base and J by 3 bases, with 4 bases left in between. The length of the CDR3 is 13 residues. The CDR3 coding sequence is TGTGCCAGCAGTTTAGACATTGGAAACACCATATATTTT. It encodes CASSLDIGNTIYF.

The genes are TRBV12-3 or TRBV12-4 and TRBJ1-5; TRBD1 matches 8 bases. The ends lost 6 bases at V and 10 bases at J; junction bases unmatched: 5. The CDR3 runs 12 residues. The CDR3 loop reads CASRSTGVPQHF. In DNA, the CDR3 is TGTGCCAGCAGGTCGACAGGGGTCCCCCAGCATTTT.

The chain joins TRBV12-3 or TRBV12-4 to TRBJ2-1; D not certain. The V gene lost 5 bases and the J gene lost 6 bases, with 8 bases spanning the gap. This CDR3 has 12 amino acids. The CDR3 loop reads CASSPNSNEQFF. The DNA for the CDR3 is TGTGCCAGCAGTCCCAACAGCAATGAGCAGTTCTTC.